This T cell receptor beta chain was profiled in a study of cytomegalovirus exposure and HLA in healthy donors. The ends lost 4 bases at V and 0 bases at J; junction bases unmatched: 3. Germline loops: CDR1 SEHNR, CDR2 FQNEAQ (reference sequence). The CDR3 length is 16 residues. TCRdb keeps only in-frame clones here, not all; method: immunoSEQ multiplex PCR. The table lists around 130,000 clones, 88% of them singletons. V is TRBV7-9 and J is TRBJ2-3, with TRBD2 matching over 11 bases. The receptor was isolated from a man under 40 in good health and CMV-seronegative. Input material: PBMCs. The CDR3: CASSSGLAGSTDTQYF. CDR3 nucleotides: TGTGCCAGCAGCTCTGGACTAGCGGGTAGCACAGATACGCAGTATTTT.